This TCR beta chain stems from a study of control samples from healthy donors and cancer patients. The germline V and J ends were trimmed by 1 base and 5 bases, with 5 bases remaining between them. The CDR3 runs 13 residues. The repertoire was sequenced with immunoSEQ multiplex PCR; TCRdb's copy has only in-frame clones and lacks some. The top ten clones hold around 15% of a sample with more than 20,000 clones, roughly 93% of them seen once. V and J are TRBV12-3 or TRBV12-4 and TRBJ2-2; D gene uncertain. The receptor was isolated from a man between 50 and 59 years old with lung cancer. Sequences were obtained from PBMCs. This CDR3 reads CASSLVGTGELFF. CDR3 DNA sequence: TGTGCCAGCAGTTTAGTGGGGACCGGGGAGCTGTTTTTT.